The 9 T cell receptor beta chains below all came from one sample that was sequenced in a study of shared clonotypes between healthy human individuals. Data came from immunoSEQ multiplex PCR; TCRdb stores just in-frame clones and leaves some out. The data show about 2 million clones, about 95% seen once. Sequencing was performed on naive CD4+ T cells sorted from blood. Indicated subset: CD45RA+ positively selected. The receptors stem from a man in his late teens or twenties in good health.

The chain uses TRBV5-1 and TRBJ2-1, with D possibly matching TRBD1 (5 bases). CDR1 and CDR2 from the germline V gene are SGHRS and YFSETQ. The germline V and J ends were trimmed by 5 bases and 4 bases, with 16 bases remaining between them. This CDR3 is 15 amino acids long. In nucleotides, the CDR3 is TGCGCCAGCAGACAAGACAGTACACCTTACAATGAGCAGTTCTTC. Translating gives CASRQDSTPYNEQFF.

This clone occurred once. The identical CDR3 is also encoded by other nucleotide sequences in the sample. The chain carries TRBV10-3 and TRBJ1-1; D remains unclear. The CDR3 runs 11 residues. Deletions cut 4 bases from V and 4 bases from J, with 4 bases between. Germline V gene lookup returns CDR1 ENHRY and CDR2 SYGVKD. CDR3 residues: CAISGGTEAFF. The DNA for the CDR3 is TGTGCCATCAGTGGTGGCACTGAAGCTTTCTTT.

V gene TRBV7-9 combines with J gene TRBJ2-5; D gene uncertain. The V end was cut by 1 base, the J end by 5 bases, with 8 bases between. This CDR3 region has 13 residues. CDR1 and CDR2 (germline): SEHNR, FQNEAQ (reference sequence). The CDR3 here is CASSLVMAETQYF. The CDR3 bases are TGTGCCAGCAGCTTAGTAATGGCGGAGACCCAGTACTTC.

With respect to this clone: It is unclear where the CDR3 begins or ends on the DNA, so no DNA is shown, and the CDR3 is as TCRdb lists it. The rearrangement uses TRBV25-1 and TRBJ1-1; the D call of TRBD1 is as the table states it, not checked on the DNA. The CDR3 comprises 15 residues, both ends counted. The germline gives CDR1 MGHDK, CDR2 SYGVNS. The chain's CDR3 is CASSTSTDLNTEAFF.

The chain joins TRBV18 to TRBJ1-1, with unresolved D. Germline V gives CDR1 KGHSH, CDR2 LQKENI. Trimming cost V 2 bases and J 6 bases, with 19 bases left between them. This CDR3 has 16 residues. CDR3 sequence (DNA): TGTGCCAGCTCACCAACCATCGACCCTGAGGTCGCTGAAGCTTTCTTT. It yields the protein CASSPTIDPEVAEAFF.

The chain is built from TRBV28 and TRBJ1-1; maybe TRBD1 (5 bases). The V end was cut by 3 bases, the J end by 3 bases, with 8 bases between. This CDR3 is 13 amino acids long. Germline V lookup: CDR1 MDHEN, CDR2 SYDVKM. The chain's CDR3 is CASSLGPYTEAFF. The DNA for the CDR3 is TGTGCCAGCAGTTTGGGACCATACACTGAAGCTTTCTTT.

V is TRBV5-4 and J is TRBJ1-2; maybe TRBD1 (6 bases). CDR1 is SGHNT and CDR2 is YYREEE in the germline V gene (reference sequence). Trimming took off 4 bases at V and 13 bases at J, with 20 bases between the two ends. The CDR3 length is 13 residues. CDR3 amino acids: CASSEAPHRAGTF. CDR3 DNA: TGTGCCAGCAGCGAAGCCCCCCACAGGGCCGGCACCTTC.

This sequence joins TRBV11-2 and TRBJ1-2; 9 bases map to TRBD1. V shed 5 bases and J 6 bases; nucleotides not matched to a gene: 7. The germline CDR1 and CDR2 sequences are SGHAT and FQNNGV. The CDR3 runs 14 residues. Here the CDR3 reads CASSPGTGKDGYTF. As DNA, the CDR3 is TGTGCCAGCAGCCCAGGGACAGGGAAGGATGGCTACACCTTC. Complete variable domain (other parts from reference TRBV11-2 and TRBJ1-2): EAGVAQSPRYKIIEKRQSVAFWCNPISGHATLYWYQQILGQGPKLLIQFQNNGVVDDSQLPKDRFSAERLKGVDSTLKIQPAKLEDSAVYLCASSPGTGKDGYTFGSGTRLTVV.

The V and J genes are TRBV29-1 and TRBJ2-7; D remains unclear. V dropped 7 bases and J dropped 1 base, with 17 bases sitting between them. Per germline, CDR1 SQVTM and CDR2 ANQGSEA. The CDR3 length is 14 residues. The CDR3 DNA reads TGCAGCGAGAGAGACCCTCTAGAATCCTACGAGCAGTACTTC. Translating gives CSERDPLESYEQYF.